The sequence of this TCR beta chain was determined in a study of T cell responses to AZD1222 COVID-19 vaccine. The wider study: It was second doses at about 4 or about 12 weeks that were pooled.

Concerning this clone itself: What it binds is not known.

The CDR3 contains 12 residues. Per germline, CDR1 WSHSY and CDR2 SAAADI. V lost 3 bases to trimming and J lost 8 bases, with 10 bases between them. Notes on the study in general: Vaccine-associated CD4 TCRs spanned spike, dominant at 160-218 and 743-854. A rise in Spike-specific TCR breadth and depth followed two AZD1222 doses. White British ancestry dominated among donors, who included more females, and clonal diversity was possibly underestimated.

Assay: immunoSEQ multiplex PCR; the TCRdb copy retains only in-frame clones and omits some. Here the sample spans under 150,000 clones, approximately 84% being singletons. The chain combines TRBV10-2 with TRBJ1-2; D remains ambiguous. This TCR came from an adult in good health. The input for sequencing was peripheral blood, taken on day 0 of AZD1222 vaccination. Here the CDR3 reads CASSDGREGYTF. CDR3 bases: TGCGCCAGCAGTGACGGACGGGAAGGCTACACCTTC.